Listed below are T cell receptor beta chains from one sample, sequenced in a study of T-cell memory formation after mild COVID-19. TCRdb analysed the 5' RACE reads with MiXCR anew, one entry per CDR3 protein. The data contain hundreds of thousands of distinct CDR3 sequences, around 21% of them singletons. Sequencing input: PBMCs or a T cell subset sorted from them (not recorded which). Receptor source: an adult woman who had mild COVID-19 (a few samples of this study predate the infection). Cell type and time point are not known. The CDR3 runs from the conserved cysteine through the conserved F or W. A D gene is named only where the DNA matches it firmly. Expanded clones get a size class; other rows say once, few or many, or leave the size out.

v_call	d_call	clone_size	j_call	cdr3_nt	cdr3_aa
TRBV5-1	TRBD1	few	TRBJ1-1	TGCGCCAGCAGCTTGGGTCCGGGACAGGGTAGCACTGAAGCTTTCTTT	CASSLGPGQGSTEAFF
TRBV2	-	-	TRBJ1-2	TGTGCCAGCAGTGACAAGACAGCTAACTATGGCTACACCTTC	CASSDKTANYGYTF
TRBV4-1	-	few	TRBJ1-1	TGCGCCAGCAGCCGCTGGGGGGGCACGAACACTGAAGCTTTCTTT	CASSRWGGTNTEAFF
TRBV6-5	TRBD2	-	TRBJ2-1	TGTGCCAGCACTCCCCGGGGGGGCGGCTATACGGGTGAGCAGTTCTTC	CASTPRGGGYTGEQFF
TRBV11-2	TRBD2	-	TRBJ2-7	TGTGCCAGCAGCTTAGGTATAGCGGGCGGGTACGAGCAGTACTTC	CASSLGIAGGYEQYF
TRBV24-1	TRBD1	few	TRBJ2-1	TGTGCCACCAGTGAGGCCCGGGACAGCCGCTCCTACAATGAGCAGTTCTTC	CATSEARDSRSYNEQFF
TRBV10-3	-	few	TRBJ1-5	TGTGCCATCAGAGGAGGGACGAGCAATCAGCCCCAGCATTTT	CAIRGGTSNQPQHF
TRBV30	TRBD2	-	TRBJ2-7	TGTGCCTGGAGTGTCGGGGGGTTCAACGAGCAGTACTTC	CAWSVGGFNEQYF
TRBV29-1	TRBD2	few	TRBJ2-3	TGCAGCGTTAGGGGGCGGGCTAGCGGGAGGGCCAGGACAGATACGCAGTATTTT	CSVRGRASGRARTDTQYF
TRBV12-3/TRBV12-4	TRBD2	-	TRBJ2-1	TGTGCCAGCAGCGGACTAGCGGGACGCAGGGATGAGCAGTTCTTC	CASSGLAGRRDEQFF
TRBV7-9	-	few	TRBJ1-6	TGTGCCAGCAGCTCCCCTGACGGGCTTTTTAATTCACCCCTCCACTTT	CASSSPDGLFNSPLHF
TRBV5-6	-	few	TRBJ1-1	TGTGCCAGCAGCCCAATTGGCGGGCGGAACACTGAAGCTTTCTTT	CASSPIGGRNTEAFF
TRBV7-9	-	-	TRBJ2-1	TGTGCCAGCAGACAGAGTCTCAATGAGCAGTTCTTC	CASRQSLNEQFF
TRBV25-1	TRBD1	few	TRBJ2-3	TGTGCCAGCAGTGAATCGGGGACAGGGTACACAGATACGCAGTATTTT	CASSESGTGYTDTQYF
TRBV5-6	-	few	TRBJ1-2	TGTGCCAGCATACAGGGAGACCACTATGGCTACACCTTC	CASIQGDHYGYTF
TRBV6-5	-	-	TRBJ1-5	TGTGCCAGCTCTAGCAGGATTAGCAATCAGCCCCAGCATTTT	CASSSRISNQPQHF
TRBV4-1	-	few	TRBJ2-5	TGCGCCAGCAGCCATGAGATAGCTGGAGAGACCCAGTACTTC	CASSHEIAGETQYF
TRBV7-9	TRBD1	-	TRBJ2-7	TGTGCCAGCAGCAGAATTCCGGGACAGGGGGCCTACGAGCAGTACTTC	CASSRIPGQGAYEQYF
TRBV7-9	TRBD2	many	TRBJ2-1	TGTGCCAGCAGCCCGCCCGGGACTAGTTCCTACTATGAGCAGTTCTTC	CASSPPGTSSYYEQFF
TRBV5-1	-	few	TRBJ1-1	TGCGCCAGCAGCTTGGAGCTCGGCTCGAACACTGAAGCTTTCTTT	CASSLELGSNTEAFF
TRBV9	-	few	TRBJ1-2	TGTGCCAGCAGCCCCCGGTCGAGCGTTGGCTACACCTTC	CASSPRSSVGYTF
TRBV6-1	TRBD1	few	TRBJ2-7	TGTGCCAGCAGTAACACAGGGACAGGGGAGCACAAGCAGTACTTC	CASSNTGTGEHKQYF
TRBV12-3/TRBV12-4	-	few	TRBJ2-7	TGTGCCAGCAGCCCGACCCGGCGGGGCCCCTACGAGCAGTACTTC	CASSPTRRGPYEQYF
TRBV6-5	-	-	TRBJ2-5	TGTGCCAGCAGAAAAAACAGGGAAGAGACCCAGTACTTC	CASRKNREETQYF
TRBV29-1	TRBD2	few	TRBJ2-3	TGCAGCGTTTTGACTAGCGGGGGACGCACAGATACGCAGTATTTT	CSVLTSGGRTDTQYF
TRBV7-7	-	-	TRBJ2-3	TGTGCTAGCAGCCGCAGACAGGCAGATACGCAGTATTTT	CASSRRQADTQYF
TRBV5-1	-	-	TRBJ1-5	TGCGCCAGCAGCCAGGACGGCGGGGGTCAGCCCCAGCATTTT	CASSQDGGGQPQHF